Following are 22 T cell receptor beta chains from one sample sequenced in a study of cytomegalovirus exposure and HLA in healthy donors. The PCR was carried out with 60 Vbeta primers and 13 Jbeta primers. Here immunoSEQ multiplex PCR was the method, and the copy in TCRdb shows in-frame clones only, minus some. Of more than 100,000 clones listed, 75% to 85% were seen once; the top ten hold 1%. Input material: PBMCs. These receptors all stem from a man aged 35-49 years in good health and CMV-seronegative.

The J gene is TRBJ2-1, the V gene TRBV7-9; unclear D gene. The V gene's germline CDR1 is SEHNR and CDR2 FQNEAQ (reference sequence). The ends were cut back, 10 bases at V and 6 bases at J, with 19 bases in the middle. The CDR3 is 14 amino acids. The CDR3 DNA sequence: TGTGCCAACCAACCCCGGAGAGGCTCCAATGAGCAGTTCTTC. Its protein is CANQPRRGSNEQFF.

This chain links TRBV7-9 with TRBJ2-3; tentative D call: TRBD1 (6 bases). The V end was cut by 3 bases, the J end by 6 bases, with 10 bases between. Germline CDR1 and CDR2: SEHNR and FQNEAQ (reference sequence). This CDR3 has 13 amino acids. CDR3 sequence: CASSFQGSDTQYF. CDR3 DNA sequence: TGTGCCAGCAGCTTCCAGGGGTCGGATACGCAGTATTTT.

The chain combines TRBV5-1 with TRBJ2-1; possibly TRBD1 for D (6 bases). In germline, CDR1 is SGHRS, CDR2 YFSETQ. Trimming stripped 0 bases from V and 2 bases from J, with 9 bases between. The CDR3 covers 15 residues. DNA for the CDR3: TGCGCCAGCAGCTTGGTACAGGGCACCTACAATGAGCAGTTCTTC. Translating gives CASSLVQGTYNEQFF. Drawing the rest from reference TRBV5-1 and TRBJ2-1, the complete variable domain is KAGVTQTPRYLIKTRGQQVTLSCSPISGHRSVSWYQQTPGQGLQFLFEYFSETQRNKGNFPGRFSGRQFSNSRSEMNVSTLELGDSALYLCASSLVQGTYNEQFFGPGTRLTVL.

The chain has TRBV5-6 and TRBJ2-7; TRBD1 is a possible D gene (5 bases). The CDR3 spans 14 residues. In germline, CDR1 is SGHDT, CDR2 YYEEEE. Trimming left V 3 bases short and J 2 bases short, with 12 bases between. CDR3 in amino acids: CASSYQDNPYEQYF. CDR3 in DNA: TGTGCCAGCAGCTACCAGGACAACCCCTACGAGCAGTACTTC.

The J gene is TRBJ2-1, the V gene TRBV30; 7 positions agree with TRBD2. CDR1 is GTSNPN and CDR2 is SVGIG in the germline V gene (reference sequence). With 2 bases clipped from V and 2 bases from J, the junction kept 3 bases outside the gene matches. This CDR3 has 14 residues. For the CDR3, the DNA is TGTGCCTGGAGTACGCTAGCGGCCTACAATGAGCAGTTCTTC. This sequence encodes CAWSTLAAYNEQFF.

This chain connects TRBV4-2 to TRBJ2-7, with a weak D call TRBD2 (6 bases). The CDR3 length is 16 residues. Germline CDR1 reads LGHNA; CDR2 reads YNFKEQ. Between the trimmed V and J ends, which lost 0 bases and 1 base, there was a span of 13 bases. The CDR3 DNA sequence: TGTGCCAGCAGCCAAGATCTCTGGCGGGGTTCCTACGAGCAGTACTTC. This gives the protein CASSQDLWRGSYEQYF.

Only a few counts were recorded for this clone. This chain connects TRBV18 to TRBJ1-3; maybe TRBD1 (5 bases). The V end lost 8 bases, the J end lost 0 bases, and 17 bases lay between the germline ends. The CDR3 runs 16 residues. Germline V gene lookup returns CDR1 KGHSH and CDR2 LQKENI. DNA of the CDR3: TGTGCCAGCACCCCAGGGATGGTCCTCTCTGGAAACACCATATATTTT. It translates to CASTPGMVLSGNTIYF.

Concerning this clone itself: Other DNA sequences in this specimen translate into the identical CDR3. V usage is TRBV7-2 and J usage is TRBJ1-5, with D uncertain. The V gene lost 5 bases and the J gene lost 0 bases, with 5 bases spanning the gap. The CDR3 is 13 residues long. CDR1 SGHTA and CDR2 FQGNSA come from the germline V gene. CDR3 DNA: TGTGCCAGCAGCCCCGGTAGCAATCAGCCCCAGCATTTT. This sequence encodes CASSPGSNQPQHF.

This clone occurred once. CDR3 bases: TGTGCCAGCAGTTTAGCGATACTGGAGACCCAGTACTTC. It specifies CASSLAILETQYF. The chain uses TRBV28 and TRBJ2-5; the D is unclear. The ends were cut back, 2 bases at V and 5 bases at J, with 9 bases in the middle. CDR3 length equals 13 residues. The V gene's germline CDR1 is MDHEN and CDR2 SYDVKM.

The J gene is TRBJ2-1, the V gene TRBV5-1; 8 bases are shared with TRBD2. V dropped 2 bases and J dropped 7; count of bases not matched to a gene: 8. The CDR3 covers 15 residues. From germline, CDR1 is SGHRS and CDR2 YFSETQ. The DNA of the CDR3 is TGCGCCAGCAGCTTTCAAGCGGGAGTTCGGAATGAGCAGTTCTTC. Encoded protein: CASSFQAGVRNEQFF.

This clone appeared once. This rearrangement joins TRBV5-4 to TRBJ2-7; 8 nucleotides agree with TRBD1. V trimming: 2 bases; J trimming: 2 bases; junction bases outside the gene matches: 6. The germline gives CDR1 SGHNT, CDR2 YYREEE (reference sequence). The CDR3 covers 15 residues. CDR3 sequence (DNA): TGTGCCAGCAGCTTAGAGCCGGGACAGGCCTACGAGCAGTACTTC. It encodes CASSLEPGQAYEQYF.

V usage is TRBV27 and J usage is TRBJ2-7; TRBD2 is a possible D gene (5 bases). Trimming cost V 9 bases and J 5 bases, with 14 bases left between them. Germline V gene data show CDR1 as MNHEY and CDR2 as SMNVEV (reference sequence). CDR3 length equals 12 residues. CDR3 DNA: TGTGCCAGTCGACAAGGAGGCCACGAGCAGTACTTC. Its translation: CASRQGGHEQYF.

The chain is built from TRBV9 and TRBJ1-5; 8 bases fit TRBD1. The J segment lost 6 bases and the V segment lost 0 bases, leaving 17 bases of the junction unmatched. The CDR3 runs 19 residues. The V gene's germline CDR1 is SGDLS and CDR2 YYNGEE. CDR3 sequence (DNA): TGTGCCAGCAGCGTAGGGCAGGGGGCGTCTCCAATGGAAGGTCAGCCCCAGCATTTT. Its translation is CASSVGQGASPMEGQPQHF.

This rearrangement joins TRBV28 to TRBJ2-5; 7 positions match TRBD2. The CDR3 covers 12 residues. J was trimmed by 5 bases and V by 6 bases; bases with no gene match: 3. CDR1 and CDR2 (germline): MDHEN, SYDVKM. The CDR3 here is CASRTSAETQYF. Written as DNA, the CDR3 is TGTGCCAGCAGAACTAGCGCGGAGACCCAGTACTTC.

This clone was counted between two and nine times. The CDR3 spells CASSSPKTGAEQYF. The CDR3 region has the DNA TGTGCCAGCAGCTCACCAAAGACAGGGGCAGAGCAGTACTTC. The V gene is TRBV5-4, the J gene TRBJ2-7, with TRBD1 matching 8 bases. Germline CDR1 SGHNT, CDR2 YYREEE (reference sequence). This CDR3 contains 14 residues. V was pared by 3 bases and J by 7 bases, with 9 bases of the junction left unmatched.

The CDR3 loop is CASSLAGVRETQYF. CDR3 nucleotide sequence: TGTGCCAGCAGTTTAGCGGGAGTTCGGGAGACCCAGTACTTC. V and J are TRBV28 and TRBJ2-5, with TRBD2 identical over 7 bases. J lost 5 bases, V lost 2 bases, and 5 bases had no gene match. The CDR3 sequence is 14 residues long. Germline CDR1 is MDHEN and CDR2 is SYDVKM.

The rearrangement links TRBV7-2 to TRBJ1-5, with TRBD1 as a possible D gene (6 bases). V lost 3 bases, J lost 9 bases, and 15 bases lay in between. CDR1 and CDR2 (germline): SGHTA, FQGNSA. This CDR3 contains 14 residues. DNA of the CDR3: TGTGCCAGCAGCTTTGGGGGGGCCGGCGGGCCCCAGCATTTT. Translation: CASSFGGAGGPQHF.

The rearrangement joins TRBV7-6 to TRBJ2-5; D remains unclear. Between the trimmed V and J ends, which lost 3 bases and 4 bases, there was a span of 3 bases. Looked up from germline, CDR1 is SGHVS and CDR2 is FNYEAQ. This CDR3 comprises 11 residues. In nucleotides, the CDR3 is TGTGCCAGCAGCTTCGGAGAGACCCAGTACTTC. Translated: CASSFGETQYF.

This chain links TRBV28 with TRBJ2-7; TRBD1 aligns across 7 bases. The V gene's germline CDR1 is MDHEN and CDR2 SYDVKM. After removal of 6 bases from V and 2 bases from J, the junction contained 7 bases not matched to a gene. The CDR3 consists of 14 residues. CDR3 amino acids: CASSGTDFTYEQYF. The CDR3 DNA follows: TGTGCCAGCAGCGGGACAGATTTTACCTACGAGCAGTACTTC.

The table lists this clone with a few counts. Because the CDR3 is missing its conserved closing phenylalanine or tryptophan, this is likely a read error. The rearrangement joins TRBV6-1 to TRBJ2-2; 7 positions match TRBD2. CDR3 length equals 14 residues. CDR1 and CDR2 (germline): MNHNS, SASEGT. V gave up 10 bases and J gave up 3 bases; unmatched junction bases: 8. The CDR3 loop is CANAGDADTGELFV. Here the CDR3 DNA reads TGTGCCAACGCGGGAGATGCCGACACCGGGGAGCTGTTTGTT.

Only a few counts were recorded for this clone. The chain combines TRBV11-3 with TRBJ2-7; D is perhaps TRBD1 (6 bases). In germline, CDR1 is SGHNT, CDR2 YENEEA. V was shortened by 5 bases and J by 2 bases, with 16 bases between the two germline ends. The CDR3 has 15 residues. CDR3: CASSPDGTRAYEQYF. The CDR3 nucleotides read TGTGCCAGCAGCCCTGACGGGACACGCGCCTACGAGCAGTACTTC.

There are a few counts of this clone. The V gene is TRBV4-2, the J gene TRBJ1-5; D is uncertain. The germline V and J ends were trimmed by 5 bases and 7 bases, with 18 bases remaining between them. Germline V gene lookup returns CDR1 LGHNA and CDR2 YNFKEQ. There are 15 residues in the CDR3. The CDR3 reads CASSTQNLRRQPQHF. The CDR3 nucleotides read TGTGCCAGCAGCACACAGAACCTCAGGAGGCAGCCCCAGCATTTT.